This T cell receptor (beta chain) was sequenced in a study of blood T cell repertoires in COVID-19. V lost 8 bases and J 0 bases, leaving 14 bases between the germline ends. The CDR3 has 15 residues. Germline CDR1 reads MDHEN; CDR2 reads SYDVKM. Repertoires were generated with immunoSEQ multiplex PCR, while TCRdb's copy carries only in-frame clones and drops some. The table has roughly 130,000 clones, around 87% seen once. The gene calls are TRBV28 and TRBJ1-3, with D unclear. Material for sequencing was peripheral blood. The receptor was derived from a woman in her fifties or sixties with acute or convalescent COVID-19. The CDR3 DNA follows: TGTGCCAGCCAAAACCAGTTACCCTCTGGAAACACCATATATTTT. It is translated as CASQNQLPSGNTIYF.